This T cell receptor (beta chain) was recorded in a study of post-analysis software for immune sequencing data. The V and J ends lost 0 bases and 7 bases, in that order; junction bases with no gene match: 8. CDR3 length: 16 residues. The germline V gene has CDR1 SGHRS and CDR2 YFSETQ. On this clonotype: As yet, its antigen is unknown.

cDNA libraries for TCR beta contained unique molecular identifiers. MiXCR, applied by TCRdb to the PCR reads, yields one record per CDR3 protein. The sample carries about 540,000 distinct CDR3 sequences, 34% recorded once. Study-level findings and limits: The study found TRBV5-6, TRBV5-1 and TRBV20-1 among five TRBV segments more frequent in patients than controls.

This chain connects TRBV5-1 to TRBJ2-4; 9 nucleotides match TRBD2. The receptor's source is a girl aged 2-17 years with multiple sclerosis. Sequencing used blood. CDR3 sequence (DNA): TGCGCCAGCAGCTTGGACGGCGGGGGGGCAAGTAACATTCAGTACTTC. Translated, it gives CASSLDGGGASNIQYF. Supplemented by reference TRBV5-1 and TRBJ2-4, the full variable domain reads KAGVTQTPRYLIKTRGQQVTLSCSPISGHRSVSWYQQTPGQGLQFLFEYFSETQRNKGNFPGRFSGRQFSNSRSEMNVSTLELGDSALYLCASSLDGGGASNIQYFGAGTRLSVL.